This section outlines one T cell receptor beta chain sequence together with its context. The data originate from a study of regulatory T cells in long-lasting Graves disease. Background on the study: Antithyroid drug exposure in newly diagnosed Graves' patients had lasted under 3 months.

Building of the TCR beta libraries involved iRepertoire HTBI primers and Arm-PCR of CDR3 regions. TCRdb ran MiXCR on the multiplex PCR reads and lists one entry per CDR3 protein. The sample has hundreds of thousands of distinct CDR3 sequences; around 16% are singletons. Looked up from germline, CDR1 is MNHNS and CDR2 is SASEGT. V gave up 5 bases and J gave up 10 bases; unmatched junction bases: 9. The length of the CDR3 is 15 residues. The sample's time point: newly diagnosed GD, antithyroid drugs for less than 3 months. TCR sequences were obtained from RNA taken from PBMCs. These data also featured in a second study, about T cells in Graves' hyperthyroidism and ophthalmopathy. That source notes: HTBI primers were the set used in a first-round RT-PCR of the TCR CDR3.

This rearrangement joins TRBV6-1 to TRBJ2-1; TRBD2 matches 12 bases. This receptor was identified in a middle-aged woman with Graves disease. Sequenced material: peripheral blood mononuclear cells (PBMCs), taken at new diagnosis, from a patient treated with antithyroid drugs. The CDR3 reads CASSRTSGGRGEQFF. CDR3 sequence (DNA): TGTGCCAGCAGTCGTACTAGCGGGGGGCGGGGGGAGCAGTTCTTC.